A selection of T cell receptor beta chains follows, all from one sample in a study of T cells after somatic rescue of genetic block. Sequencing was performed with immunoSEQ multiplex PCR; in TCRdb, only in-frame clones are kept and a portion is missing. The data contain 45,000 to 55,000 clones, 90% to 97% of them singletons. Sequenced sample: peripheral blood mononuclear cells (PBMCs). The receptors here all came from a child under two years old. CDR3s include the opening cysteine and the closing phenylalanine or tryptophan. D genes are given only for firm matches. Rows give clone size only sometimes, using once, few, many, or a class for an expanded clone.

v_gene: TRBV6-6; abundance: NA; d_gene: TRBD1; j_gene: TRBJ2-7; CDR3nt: TGTGCCAGCCGGGACAGGGGACTCCCCTACGAGCAGTACTTC; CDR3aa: CASRDRGLPYEQYF
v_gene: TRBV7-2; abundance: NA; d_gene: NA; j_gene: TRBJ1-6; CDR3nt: TGTGCCAGCAGCTTATTTGGGGGCTCCTATAATTCACCCCTCCACTTT; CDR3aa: CASSLFGGSYNSPLHF
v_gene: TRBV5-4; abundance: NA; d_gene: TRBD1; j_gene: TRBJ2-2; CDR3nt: TGTGCCAGCAGCCAGCAGGGGGTTCTCGGGGAGCTGTTTTTT; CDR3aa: CASSQQGVLGELFF
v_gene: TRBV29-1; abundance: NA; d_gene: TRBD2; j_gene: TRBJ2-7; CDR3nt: TGCAGCGCTTCTCCAGGAGCGGGAGGATTCTACGAGCAGTACTTC; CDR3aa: CSASPGAGGFYEQYF
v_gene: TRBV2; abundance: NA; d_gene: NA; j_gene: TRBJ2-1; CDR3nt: TGTGCCAGCAGTGTTCAGGGGAATGAGCAGTTCTTC; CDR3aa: CASSVQGNEQFF
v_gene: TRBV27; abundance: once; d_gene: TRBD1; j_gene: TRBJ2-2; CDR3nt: TGTGCCAGCAGTCCCTGGACAGGATCGAACACCGGGGAGCTGTTTTTT; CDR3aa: CASSPWTGSNTGELFF
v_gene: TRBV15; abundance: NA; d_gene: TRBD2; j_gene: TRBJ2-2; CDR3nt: TGTGCCACCAATGAAGCGGGAGGGGCCGGGGAGCTGTTTTTT; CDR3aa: CATNEAGGAGELFF
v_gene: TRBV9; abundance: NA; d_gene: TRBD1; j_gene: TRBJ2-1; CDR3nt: TGTGCCAGCAGCGGCGGGACAGGGGCTTTAGATGAGCAGTTCTTC; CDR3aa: CASSGGTGALDEQFF
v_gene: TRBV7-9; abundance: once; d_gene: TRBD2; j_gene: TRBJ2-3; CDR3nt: TGTGCCAGCAGCTATCTAGCGGGAAGCACAGATACGCAGTATTTT; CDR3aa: CASSYLAGSTDTQYF
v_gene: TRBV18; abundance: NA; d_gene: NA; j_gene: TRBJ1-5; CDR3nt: TGTGCCAGCTCACCACAGCGGAATCAGCCCCAGCATTTT; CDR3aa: CASSPQRNQPQHF
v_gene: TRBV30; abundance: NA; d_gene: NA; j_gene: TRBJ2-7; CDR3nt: TGTGCCTGGAGTTTGGCAGGGCACTACGAGCAGTACTTC; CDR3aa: CAWSLAGHYEQYF
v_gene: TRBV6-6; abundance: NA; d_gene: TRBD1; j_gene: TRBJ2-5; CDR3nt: TGTGCCAGCAGTTACTCAGGGACAGGGGGGACCCAGTACTTC; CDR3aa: CASSYSGTGGTQYF
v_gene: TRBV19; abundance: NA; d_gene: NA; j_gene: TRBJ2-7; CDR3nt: TGTGCCAGTAGTTTCTACGGGGGCTTGGATTACTACGAGCAGTACTTC; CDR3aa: CASSFYGGLDYYEQYF
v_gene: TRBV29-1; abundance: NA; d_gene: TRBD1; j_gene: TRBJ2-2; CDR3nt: TGCAGCGTCGCCGGGACAGGGGGCACCGGGGAGCTGTTTTTT; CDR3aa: CSVAGTGGTGELFF
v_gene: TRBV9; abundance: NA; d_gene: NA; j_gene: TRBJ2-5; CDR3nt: TGTGCCAGCAGCGGGGAGGTGGGTAGTGGAAAGACCCAGTACTTC; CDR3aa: CASSGEVGSGKTQYF
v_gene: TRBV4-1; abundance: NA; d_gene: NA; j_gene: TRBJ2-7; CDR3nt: TGCGCCAGCAGCCAACAAGGGAGTCGAGGCGAGCAGTACTTC; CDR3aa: CASSQQGSRGEQYF
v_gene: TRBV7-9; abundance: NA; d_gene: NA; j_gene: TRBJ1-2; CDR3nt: TGTGCCAGCAGCTTAGAAGGAAGTCGTGGCTACACCTTC; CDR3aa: CASSLEGSRGYTF
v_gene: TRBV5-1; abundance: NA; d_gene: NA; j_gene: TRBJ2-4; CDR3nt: TGCGCCAGCAGCTCGTTTGGGATACTAGCCAAAAACATTCAGTACTTC; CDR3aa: CASSSFGILAKNIQYF
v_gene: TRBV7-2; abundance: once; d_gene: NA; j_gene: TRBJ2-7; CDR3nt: TGTGCCAGCAGCTTAGCTGGGTTTGTTTACGAGCAGTACTTC; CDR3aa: CASSLAGFVYEQYF
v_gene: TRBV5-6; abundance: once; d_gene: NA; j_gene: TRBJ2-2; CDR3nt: TGTGCCAGCAGCGTCGGGGACCTCTTAGGGGAGCTGTTTTTT; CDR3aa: CASSVGDLLGELFF